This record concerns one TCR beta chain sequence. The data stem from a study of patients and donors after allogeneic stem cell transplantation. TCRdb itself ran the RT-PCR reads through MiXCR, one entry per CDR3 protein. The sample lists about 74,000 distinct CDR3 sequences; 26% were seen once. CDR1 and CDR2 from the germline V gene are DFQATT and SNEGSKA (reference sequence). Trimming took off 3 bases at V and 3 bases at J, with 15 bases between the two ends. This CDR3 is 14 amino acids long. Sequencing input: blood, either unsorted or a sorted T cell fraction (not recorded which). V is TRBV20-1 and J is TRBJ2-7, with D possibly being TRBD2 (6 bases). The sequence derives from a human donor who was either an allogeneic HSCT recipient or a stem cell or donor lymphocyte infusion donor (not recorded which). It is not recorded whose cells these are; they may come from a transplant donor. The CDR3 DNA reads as TGCAGTGCTAGGAGCCGGGACTCCCTCTACGAGCAGTACTTC. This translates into CSARSRDSLYEQYF.